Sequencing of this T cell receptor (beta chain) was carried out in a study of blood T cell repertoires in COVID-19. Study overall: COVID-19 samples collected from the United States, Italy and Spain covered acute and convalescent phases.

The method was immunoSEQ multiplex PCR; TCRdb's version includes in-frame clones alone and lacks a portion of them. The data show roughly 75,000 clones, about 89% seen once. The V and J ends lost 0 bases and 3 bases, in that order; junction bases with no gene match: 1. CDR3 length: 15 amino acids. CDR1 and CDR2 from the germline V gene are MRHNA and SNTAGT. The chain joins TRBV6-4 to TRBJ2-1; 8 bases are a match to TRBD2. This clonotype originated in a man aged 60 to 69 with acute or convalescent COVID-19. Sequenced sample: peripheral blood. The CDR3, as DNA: TGTGCCAGCAGTGACTCTCGGGGGGGCTACAATGAGCAGTTCTTC. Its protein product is CASSDSRGGYNEQFF.